This TCR beta chain was identified during a study of a mutant IDH1 vaccine in newly diagnosed glioma. The germline gives CDR1 MDHEN, CDR2 SYDVKM. The V end lost 2 bases, the J end lost 4 bases, and 6 bases lay between the germline ends. This CDR3 comprises 12 residues. Sequenced by immunoSEQ multiplex PCR; TCRdb stores in-frame clones only, minus some. The data show over 50,000 clones, with over 75% seen just once and 10% to 15% held by the top ten. As to this clone: Antigen specificity is unknown.

Indicated time point: week 23, last vaccination. Vaccinated patients received 300 ug of mutant IDH1 20-mer peptide per dose, with topical imiquimod. This TCR came from a man aged 18 to 30 with glioma. This specimen was PBMCs, taken from a glioma patient whose treatment included an IDH1 peptide vaccine. The V and J genes are TRBV28 and TRBJ2-7; D call uncertain. The CDR3 DNA reads TGTGCCAGCAGTTTACGTGGTTACGAGCAGTACTTC. It yields the protein CASSLRGYEQYF.